Listed below are T cell receptor beta chains from one sample, sequenced in a study of shared clonotypes between healthy human individuals. Using immunoSEQ multiplex PCR, the repertoire was profiled, and TCRdb retains in-frame clones only, with some absent. The sample shows roughly 680,000 clones, 72% of them seen only once. Sequencing was performed on memory CD4+ T cells sorted from blood. Source of these receptors: a woman aged 25 to 39 in good health. Each CDR3 is given with its conserved first and last residue. The D gene is left open where the match is weak. Some rows have no size entry. The others give once, few or many, or a class for an expanded clone.

TRBV6-1,TRBJ2-7,TRBD2,-,CASRLAGIYEQYF,TGTGCCAGCAGACTAGCGGGGATTTACGAGCAGTACTTC
TRBV5-1,TRBJ1-1,TRBD1,-,CASSSGTVGTEAFF,TGCGCCAGCAGCTCCGGGACAGTGGGGACTGAAGCTTTCTTT
TRBV7-2,TRBJ2-7,TRBD2,-,CASSPQLAGNSYEQYF,TGTGCCAGCAGCCCCCAGCTAGCGGGCAACTCCTACGAGCAGTACTTC
TRBV10-3,TRBJ1-1,TRBD1,-,CAISEARDRAKAFF,TGTGCCATCAGTGAGGCCCGGGACAGAGCCAAAGCTTTCTTT
TRBV5-1,TRBJ1-3,-,-,CASSLGTSGNTIYF,TGCGCCAGCAGCTTAGGGACTTCTGGAAACACCATATATTTT
TRBV30,TRBJ2-2,-,few,CAWSSHAGELFF,TGTGCCTGGAGTTCCCACGCAGGGGAGCTGTTTTTT
TRBV6-6,TRBJ1-5,TRBD1,-,CASSPRGLSNQPQHF,TGTGCCAGCAGTCCCAGGGGGTTGAGCAATCAGCCCCAGCATTTT
TRBV7-9,TRBJ2-7,TRBD1,-,CASRRTGNYEQYF,TGTGCCAGCAGGCGGACAGGGAACTACGAGCAGTACTTC
TRBV6-5,TRBJ1-4,TRBD1,many,CAREGALEKLFF,TGTGCCAGAGAGGGGGCTCTTGAAAAACTGTTTTTT
TRBV11-2,TRBJ1-2,TRBD1,few,CASSIGTDHGYTF,TGTGCCAGCAGCATTGGGACAGACCATGGCTACACCTTC
TRBV19,TRBJ2-3,TRBD2,-,CASSMGGSGFTDTQYF,TGTGCCAGTAGTATGGGCGGGAGTGGTTTCACAGATACGCAGTATTTT
TRBV7-9,TRBJ2-1,TRBD1,-,CASSLGVGQGDENEQFF,TGTGCCAGCAGCTTGGGCGTGGGACAGGGTGATGAGAATGAGCAGTTCTTC
TRBV28,TRBJ2-3,TRBD2,-,CASSLGGRTDTQYF,TGTGCCAGCAGTTTAGGCGGGAGGACAGATACGCAGTATTTT
TRBV5-1,TRBJ1-1,-,-,CASSLGPTQDVAFF,TGCGCCAGCAGCTTGGGTCCCACCCAAGATGTGGCTTTCTTT
TRBV6-6,TRBJ1-2,TRBD1,-,CASSYPGQGYGYTF,TGTGCCAGCAGTTACCCGGGACAGGGCTATGGCTACACCTTC
TRBV5-1,TRBJ2-1,-,-,CASSSRRQGYDEQFF,TGCGCCAGCAGCTCGCGACGTCAGGGTTACGATGAGCAGTTCTTC
TRBV27,TRBJ2-7,-,few,CASSYTLGVYEQYF,TGTGCCAGCAGTTACACCCTCGGGGTCTACGAGCAGTACTTC
TRBV28,TRBJ2-7,-,once,CASSFRPRQVLIYEQYF,TGTGCCAGCAGTTTTCGCCCCCGCCAGGTATTAATCTACGAGCAGTACTTC
TRBV7-2,TRBJ2-7,TRBD2,-,CASSVQGLASYEQYF,TGTGCCAGCAGCGTCCAGGGACTAGCGTCCTACGAGCAGTACTTC
TRBV19,TRBJ1-4,-,-,CASRGGGPNEKLFF,TGTGCCAGTCGAGGTGGGGGGCCTAATGAAAAACTGTTTTTT
TRBV11-2,TRBJ2-7,-,-,CASNTAGFREQYF,TGTGCCAGCAACACAGCAGGGTTTAGAGAGCAGTACTTC
TRBV18,TRBJ2-1,TRBD2,-,CASSPPGGGNEQFF,TGTGCCAGCTCACCTCCGGGGGGGGGCAATGAGCAGTTCTTC
TRBV21-1,TRBJ1-1,-,-,CASSKARNTEAFF,TGTGCCAGCAGCAAAGCCCGGAACACTGAAGCTTTCTTT
TRBV5-6,TRBJ1-1,-,-,CASSLARGPQGPEAFF,TGTGCCAGCAGCTTGGCTAGAGGACCCCAGGGTCCTGAAGCTTTCTTT
TRBV10-3,TRBJ1-2,TRBD1,-,CAISESGQGTYGYTF,TGTGCCATCAGTGAGTCTGGACAGGGAACCTATGGCTACACCTTC
TRBV28,TRBJ2-1,TRBD2,few,CASSPSGAGGYEQFF,TGTGCCAGCAGTCCCAGCGGGGCTGGAGGCTATGAGCAGTTCTTC
TRBV11-2,TRBJ2-3,TRBD1,-,CASSFRQGAVPDTQYF,TGTGCCAGCAGCTTTCGGCAGGGGGCGGTACCAGATACGCAGTATTTT
TRBV13,TRBJ2-5,TRBD1,-,CASSLKQGVGETQYF,TGTGCCAGCAGCCTAAAACAGGGGGTAGGAGAGACCCAGTACTTC
TRBV6-4,TRBJ2-1,-,-,CASSVVRGMGNEQFF,TGTGCCAGCAGTGTAGTTCGCGGGATGGGCAATGAGCAGTTCTTC
TRBV18,TRBJ2-5,TRBD2,-,CASSPRTSGYQETQYF,TGTGCCAGCTCACCTCGGACTAGCGGGTACCAAGAGACCCAGTACTTC
TRBV6-5,TRBJ2-3,-,-,CASSGTTDTQYF,TGTGCCAGCAGTGGCACCACAGATACGCAGTATTTT
TRBV7-9,TRBJ2-2,-,once,CASSLGFLNTGELFF,TGTGCCAGCAGCTTGGGGTTCCTGAACACCGGGGAGCTGTTTTTT
TRBV23-1,TRBJ2-7,-,many,CASSQPRDIIYEQYF,TGCGCCAGCAGTCAACCCAGGGACATCATCTACGAGCAGTACTTC
TRBV10-3,TRBJ1-5,-,-,CAISRNNQPQHF,TGTGCCATCAGTAGAAACAATCAGCCCCAGCATTTT
TRBV5-4,TRBJ1-5,-,-,CASSLGGGAGQPQHF,TGTGCCAGCAGCCTGGGGGGCGGGGCAGGTCAGCCCCAGCATTTT
TRBV5-1,TRBJ2-3,-,-,CASPSGKDTDTQYF,TGCGCCAGCCCGTCAGGGAAGGACACAGATACGCAGTATTTT
TRBV19,TRBJ2-3,-,-,CASRVGREASTDTQYF,TGTGCCAGTAGGGTGGGTCGCGAAGCTAGCACAGATACGCAGTATTTT
TRBV19,TRBJ1-5,TRBD1,-,CASRKQGVSNQPQHF,TGTGCCAGTAGGAAACAGGGGGTTAGCAATCAGCCCCAGCATTTT
TRBV30,TRBJ2-1,-,few,CAWSRQRYNEQFF,TGTGCCTGGAGTAGACAACGCTACAATGAGCAGTTCTTC
TRBV12-5,TRBJ2-2,TRBD2,-,CASAQTSGRAITGELFF,TGTGCTAGTGCCCAGACTAGCGGGAGGGCAATCACCGGGGAGCTGTTTTTT
TRBV28,TRBJ1-5,-,-,CASIKGLNNQPQHF,TGTGCCAGCATTAAGGGGTTAAACAATCAGCCCCAGCATTTT
TRBV28,TRBJ2-6,-,-,CASRNRVSSGANVLTF,TGTGCCAGCAGGAATCGGGTTAGCTCTGGGGCCAACGTCCTGACTTTC
TRBV10-3,TRBJ1-1,-,-,CAISDGPRDRDF,TGTGCCATCAGTGATGGTCCCCGAGACCGCGACTTT
TRBV28,TRBJ2-1,-,-,CASSLVGAFGSNEQFF,TGTGCCAGCAGTTTAGTGGGGGCATTTGGGAGCAATGAGCAGTTCTTC
TRBV28,TRBJ1-1,TRBD1,-,CASRIGQGRAFF,TGTGCCAGCAGGATTGGACAGGGAAGAGCTTTCTTT
TRBV19,TRBJ2-1,-,-,CASRQNRQGGNEQFF,TGTGCCAGTAGACAAAACCGACAGGGAGGCAATGAGCAGTTCTTC
TRBV7-9,TRBJ2-7,TRBD2,-,CASSFPGLGRNEQYF,TGTGCCAGCAGCTTTCCGGGACTAGGTCGTAACGAGCAGTACTTC
TRBV11-1,TRBJ2-1,TRBD1,-,CASSPDRPYNEQFF,TGTGCCAGCAGTCCGGACAGGCCCTACAATGAGCAGTTCTTC
TRBV7-6,TRBJ1-1,TRBD1,-,CASSLAGAGGDTEAFF,TGTGCCAGCAGCTTAGCTGGTGCAGGGGGGGACACTGAAGCTTTCTTT
TRBV7-2,TRBJ2-3,-,-,CASSLVALVADTQYF,TGTGCCAGCAGCTTAGTCGCCCTAGTGGCAGATACGCAGTATTTT
TRBV27,TRBJ2-5,-,many,CASSLSGQETQYF,TGTGCCAGCAGTTTATCGGGCCAAGAGACCCAGTACTTC
TRBV11-2,TRBJ2-1,TRBD2,-,CASSPKREGLIEQFF,TGTGCCAGCAGCCCCAAGCGGGAGGGCCTAATTGAGCAGTTCTTC
TRBV6-5,TRBJ2-7,-,once,CASSFQGSSYEQYF,TGTGCCAGCAGTTTTCAGGGAAGCTCCTACGAGCAGTACTTC
TRBV28,TRBJ1-4,-,-,CASSLPDLSEKLFF,TGTGCCAGCAGTTTACCGGATTTGTCCGAAAAACTGTTTTTT
TRBV5-6,TRBJ2-3,-,-,CASSFYGAGTTDTQYF,TGTGCCAGCAGCTTTTATGGGGCAGGGACCACAGATACGCAGTATTTT
TRBV19,TRBJ1-1,-,-,CASSRDRLTEAFF,TGTGCCAGTAGCCGAGATAGACTCACTGAAGCTTTCTTT